Presented here are 26 T cell receptor beta chains from one specimen sequenced in a study of T cell changes during pregnancy in multiple sclerosis. Assay: immunoSEQ multiplex PCR; the TCRdb copy retains only in-frame clones and omits some. The table lists 15,000 to 20,000 clones, roughly 87% of them singletons. Source: CD8+ T cells from peripheral blood mononuclear cells, taken after pregnancy. These receptors were obtained from a female donor in good health, enrolled as a control in a pregnancy study.

This chain joins TRBV6-5 and TRBJ1-3; 7 bases match TRBD1. The V segment lost 7 bases and the J segment 7 bases; nucleotides outside the gene matches: 7. Looked up from germline, CDR1 is MNHEY and CDR2 is SVGAGI. The CDR3 consists of 13 residues. The CDR3 spells CASNSGGENTIYF. The DNA for the CDR3 is TGTGCCAGCAACTCAGGGGGTGAGAACACCATATATTTT.

The CDR3 here is CATSGEGAGTTDTQYF. The CDR3 DNA reads TGTGCCACCAGCGGCGAGGGGGCGGGGACGACAGATACGCAGTATTTT. The chain couples TRBV15 to TRBJ2-3; D might be TRBD1 (7 bases). The CDR3 runs to 16 residues. In germline, CDR1 is LNHNV, CDR2 YYDKDF (reference sequence). The germline V and J ends were trimmed by 5 bases and 3 bases, with 18 bases remaining between them.

This clone occurred once. The genes are TRBV27 and TRBJ2-5, with a weak D call TRBD2 (5 bases). V lost 3 bases and J lost 5, with 10 bases in between. This CDR3 contains 13 residues. The germline gives CDR1 MNHEY, CDR2 SMNVEV (reference sequence). CDR3 coding DNA: TGTGCCAGCAGTTTCTCGCTAGCCGAGACCCAGTACTTC. This sequence encodes CASSFSLAETQYF.

This rearrangement joins TRBV19 to TRBJ1-1, with 9 nucleotides matching TRBD1. The CDR3 spans 15 residues. V gave up 1 base and J gave up 4 bases; unmatched junction bases: 4. Germline lookup yields CDR1 LNHDA and CDR2 SQIVND (reference sequence). CDR3 sequence (DNA): TGTGCCAGTAGTATAGGTGACAGGGGGTTCACTGAAGCTTTCTTT. Translation gives CASSIGDRGFTEAFF.

V and J are TRBV10-3 and TRBJ1-6; no reliable D call. Germline-derived CDR1 and CDR2 are ENHRY and SYGVKD. Trimming removed 4 bases at V and 4 bases at J, with 8 bases between. The CDR3 sequence is 14 residues long. The CDR3 region is CAISAGGYNSPLHF. Here the CDR3 DNA reads TGTGCCATCAGTGCAGGAGGATATAATTCACCCCTCCACTTT.

This rearrangement joins TRBV19 to TRBJ2-5; 10 positions agree with TRBD2. There are 14 residues in the CDR3. CDR1 and CDR2 from the germline V gene are LNHDA and SQIVND (reference sequence). Germline trimming cut 5 bases from V and 4 bases from J; bases unmatched to any gene: 4. Here the CDR3 reads CASSPSGRGETQYF. The CDR3 coding sequence is TGTGCCAGTAGTCCTAGCGGGAGAGGAGAGACCCAGTACTTC.

The chain is built from TRBV7-6 and TRBJ2-1; D possibly corresponds to TRBD2 (5 bases). V was trimmed by 1 base and J by 3 bases, leaving 10 bases between them. Germline V gives CDR1 SGHVS, CDR2 FNYEAQ. The CDR3 consists of 15 residues. As DNA, the CDR3 is TGTGCCAGCAGCTTAGATGGAGGCGACTACAATGAGCAGTTCTTC. It translates to CASSLDGGDYNEQFF.

This clone has just a few counts. The V and J genes are TRBV6-4 and TRBJ2-5; 10 bases fit TRBD2. Trimming removed 3 bases from V and 5 bases from J; junction bases left unmatched: 6. The CDR3 sequence is 15 residues long. The germline CDR1 and CDR2 sequences are MRHNA and SNTAGT. The chain's CDR3 is CASSETSGATETQYF. The CDR3 nucleotides are TGTGCCAGCAGTGAAACTAGCGGGGCCACGGAGACCCAGTACTTC.

The chain uses TRBV5-6 and TRBJ1-1; D might be TRBD1 (6 bases). This CDR3 is built from 12 residues. With 0 bases removed from V and 11 bases from J, the gap between germline ends came to 11 bases. Germline V lookup: CDR1 SGHDT, CDR2 YYEEEE. CDR3 residues: CASSLGSRGAFF. The CDR3 DNA reads as TGTGCCAGCAGCTTGGGTAGTAGGGGGGCTTTCTTT.

The chain recombines TRBV12-2 with TRBJ1-6; TRBD1 is the table's D call and was not checked against the DNA. TRBV12-2 is marked as a pseudogene. The length of the CDR3 is 16 residues. In DNA, the CDR3 is TGTGCAAGTCGCTCCAGGGGGCCCTCGATGTCTTCACCCCTCCACTTT. This encodes CASRSRGPSMSSPLHF.

V usage is TRBV4-1 and J usage is TRBJ1-1; possible D gene TRBD1, 6 bases. The germline V and J ends were trimmed by 7 bases and 1 base, with 13 bases remaining between them. Germline CDR1 is MGHRA and CDR2 is YSYEKL. The CDR3 has 14 amino acids. The DNA of the CDR3 is TGCGCCAGCACCCTAGGGACACGGAACACTGAAGCTTTCTTT. Translated: CASTLGTRNTEAFF.

V usage is TRBV28 and J usage is TRBJ2-7; TRBD1 is a possible D gene (6 bases). Germline-derived CDR1 and CDR2 are MDHEN and SYDVKM. This CDR3 contains 14 residues. Trimming took off 5 bases at V and 2 bases at J, with 13 bases between the two ends. The CDR3 region has the DNA TGTGCCAGCAGTGCACACAGGGCCCCCTACGAGCAGTACTTC. It codes for CASSAHRAPYEQYF.

The V and J genes are TRBV22-1 and TRBJ2-6; the D call of TRBD2 is as the table states it, not checked on the DNA. TRBV22-1 is labeled a pseudogene. The CDR3 contains 17 residues. This chain's CDR3 is CPGRSTSEQSRANVLTF. CDR3 coding DNA: TGTCCTGGGAGAAGTACAAGCGAACAAAGTCGGGCCAACGTCCTGACTTTC.

This clone was observed once. The rearrangement links TRBV16 to TRBJ1-6; no definite D call. This CDR3 region has 13 residues. The germline V and J ends were trimmed by 1 base and 15 bases, with 13 bases remaining between them. Germline V gives CDR1 KGHSY, CDR2 FQNENV. The CDR3 DNA reads TGTGCCAGCAGCCAATTTTCGGAGCAGCACCTCCACTTT. It yields the protein CASSQFSEQHLHF.

The rearrangement links TRBV7-9 to TRBJ2-1; 13 positions match TRBD2. Per the germline V gene, CDR1 is SEHNR and CDR2 is FQNEAQ (reference sequence). This CDR3 is built from 16 residues. J gave up 8 bases and V 5 bases, and 9 bases lay outside the gene matches. The CDR3 bases are TGTGCCAGCAGCGATGGGACTAGCGGGGTCCCGGATGAGCAGTTCTTC. Residues: CASSDGTSGVPDEQFF.

V usage is TRBV19 and J usage is TRBJ2-2, with D possibly being TRBD1 (5 bases). This CDR3 spans 15 amino acids. CDR1 is LNHDA and CDR2 is SQIVND in the germline V gene (reference sequence). V was shortened by 3 bases and J by 7 bases, with 15 bases between the two germline ends. DNA of the CDR3: TGTGCCAGTAGTATCCCGGACAAATACATCGGGGAGCTGTTTTTT. Residues: CASSIPDKYIGELFF.

The V call is TRBV4-1, the J call TRBJ1-2, with TRBD1 as a possible D gene (6 bases). Trimming pared 2 bases from V and 6 bases from J, leaving 22 bases between. Germline V lookup: CDR1 MGHRA, CDR2 YSYEKL. This CDR3 has 17 residues. CDR3 sequence: CASSQLRGAQTGDGYTF. CDR3 in DNA: TGCGCCAGCAGCCAACTTCGGGGGGCGCAGACGGGCGATGGCTACACCTTC.

The V and J genes are TRBV7-2 and TRBJ1-2; 7 bases line up with TRBD1. This CDR3 contains 13 residues. Losses at the gene ends were 5 bases for V and 2 bases for J; bases not matched to a gene: 2. CDR1 is SGHTA and CDR2 is FQGNSA in the germline V gene. The chain's CDR3 is CASSQTGNYGYTF. DNA of the CDR3: TGTGCCAGCAGCCAGACAGGGAACTATGGCTACACCTTC.

This chain connects TRBV5-4 to TRBJ2-3; 13 positions agree with TRBD2. The J segment lost 5 bases and the V segment lost 4 bases, leaving 7 bases of the junction unmatched. From germline, CDR1 is SGHNT and CDR2 YYREEE (reference sequence). The CDR3 length is 16 residues. CDR3 loop: CASSPTSGRSKDTQYF. The CDR3 DNA sequence: TGTGCCAGCAGCCCGACTAGCGGGAGGTCAAAAGATACGCAGTATTTT.

The V call is TRBV5-6, the J call TRBJ2-3, with 8 bases that match TRBD2. The germline gives CDR1 SGHDT, CDR2 YYEEEE. The CDR3 is made up of 14 amino acids. J was trimmed by 2 bases and V by 5 bases; bases with no gene match: 4. DNA for the CDR3: TGTGCCAGCAGTCGACTAGCGTACACAGATACGCAGTATTTT. Translating gives CASSRLAYTDTQYF.

This chain connects TRBV5-6 to TRBJ2-7, with 7 positions matching TRBD1. The germline gives CDR1 SGHDT, CDR2 YYEEEE. V shed 0 bases, J shed 7 bases, and the junction held 7 bases outside the gene matches. There are 14 residues in the CDR3. The CDR3 is CASSLDRGLREQYF. CDR3 DNA sequence: TGTGCCAGCAGCTTGGACAGGGGCTTGAGGGAGCAGTACTTC.

The chain employs TRBV9 and TRBJ2-7; TRBD2 agrees at 8 bases. V was pared by 0 bases and J by 0 bases, with 2 bases of the junction left unmatched. The germline CDR1 and CDR2 sequences are SGDLS and YYNGEE. The CDR3 is made up of 15 amino acids. The CDR3 here is CASSVGSGASYEQYF. CDR3 DNA: TGTGCCAGCAGCGTAGGTAGCGGGGCCTCCTACGAGCAGTACTTC.

The chain links TRBV25-1 to TRBJ2-2; no definite D call. Germline V lookup: CDR1 MGHDK, CDR2 SYGVNS. The CDR3 runs to 14 residues. Between the trimmed V and J ends, which lost 8 bases and 3 bases, there was a span of 13 bases. CDR3 loop: CASSIEGDTGELFF. The DNA for the CDR3 is TGTGCCAGCTCGATAGAAGGAGACACCGGGGAGCTGTTTTTT. The full variable domain, rest sourced from reference TRBV25-1 and TRBJ2-2, is EADIYQTPRYLVIGTGKKITLECSQTMGHDKMYWYQQDPGMELHLIHYSYGVNSTEKGDLSSESTVSRIRTEHFPLTLESARPSHTSQYLCASSIEGDTGELFFGEGSRLTVL.

The chain recombines TRBV14 with TRBJ1-4; D not resolved. Germline V CDR1 and CDR2: SGHDN, FVKESK. V was trimmed by 5 bases and J by 5 bases, leaving 15 bases between them. CDR3 length equals 15 residues. Written as DNA, the CDR3 is TGTGCCAGCAGCATGGGAGGATCAATCAATGAAAAACTGTTTTTT. Amino acids: CASSMGGSINEKLFF.

V is TRBV6-4 and J is TRBJ1-6; D remains ambiguous. The CDR3 loop spans 14 amino acids. The ends were cut back, 0 bases at V and 7 bases at J, with 7 bases in the middle. Germline V gene data show CDR1 as MRHNA and CDR2 as SNTAGT. The DNA of the CDR3 is TGTGCCAGCAGTGACTCTAACGGGAATTCACCCCTCCACTTT. It translates to CASSDSNGNSPLHF.

The chain combines TRBV29-1 with TRBJ2-7; D possibly corresponds to TRBD2 (5 bases). Between the trimmed V and J ends, which lost 6 bases and 2 bases, there was a span of 14 bases. Germline V gives CDR1 SQVTM, CDR2 ANQGSEA. The CDR3 length is 13 residues. CDR3 loop: CSVGETRTYEQYF. The CDR3 DNA sequence: TGCAGCGTGGGAGAGACAAGAACCTACGAGCAGTACTTC.